This TCR beta chain came from a study of blood T cell repertoires in COVID-19. Sequencing was performed with immunoSEQ multiplex PCR; in TCRdb, only in-frame clones are kept and a portion is missing. Here the sample spans fewer than 150,000 clones, 70% to 90% being singletons. The CDR3 loop spans 16 amino acids. Germline V gives CDR1 MDHEN, CDR2 SYDVKM. The J segment lost 6 bases and the V segment lost 1 base, leaving 8 bases of the junction unmatched. This sequence originates from a man between 65 and 85 years old who had recovered from COVID-19. Sequenced: peripheral blood. This chain connects TRBV28 to TRBJ2-1; the match to TRBD2 covers 8 bases. The CDR3 loop is CASSLFGGRFGNEQFF. CDR3 nucleotide sequence: TGTGCCAGCAGTTTATTCGGCGGGAGGTTTGGCAATGAGCAGTTCTTC.